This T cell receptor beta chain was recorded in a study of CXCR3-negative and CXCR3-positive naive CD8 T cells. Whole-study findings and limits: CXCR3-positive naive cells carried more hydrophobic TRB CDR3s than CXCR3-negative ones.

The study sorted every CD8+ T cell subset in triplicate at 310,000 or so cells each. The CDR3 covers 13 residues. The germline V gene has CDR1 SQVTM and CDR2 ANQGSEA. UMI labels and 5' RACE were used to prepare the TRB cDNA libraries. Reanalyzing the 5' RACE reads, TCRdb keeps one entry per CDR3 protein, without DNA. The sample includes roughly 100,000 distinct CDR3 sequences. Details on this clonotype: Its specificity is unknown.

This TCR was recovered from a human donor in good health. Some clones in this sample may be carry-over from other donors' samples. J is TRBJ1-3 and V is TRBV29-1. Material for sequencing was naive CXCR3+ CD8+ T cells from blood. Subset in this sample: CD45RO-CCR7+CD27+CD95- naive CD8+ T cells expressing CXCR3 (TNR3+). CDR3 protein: CSVQGPSGNTIYF.